A selection of T cell receptor beta chains follows, all from one sample in a study of neurological immune-mediated disorders. TCRdb reanalysed the 5' RACE reads using MiXCR and keeps one entry per CDR3 protein. The profile shows tens of thousands of distinct CDR3 sequences, approximately 5.8% of them singletons. The sequenced material came from CD4+ T cells from blood. The receptor source for this set is a woman aged 18-29 years with multiple sclerosis. Each CDR3 is given with its conserved first and last residue. The D gene is left open where the match is weak. The size entry is marked missing in some rows and otherwise reads once, few, many or a size class.

abundance: many
v_gene: TRBV6-6
j_gene: TRBJ1-1
d_gene: NA
CDR3aa: CASSPRESPSNTEAFF
CDR3nt: TGTGCCAGCAGCCCACGTGAATCTCCTTCGAACACTGAAGCTTTCTTT

abundance: many
v_gene: TRBV4-3
j_gene: TRBJ1-5
d_gene: TRBD1
CDR3aa: CASSQVPNRGNQPQHF
CDR3nt: TGCGCCAGCAGCCAAGTCCCTAACAGGGGTAATCAGCCCCAGCATTTT

abundance: many
v_gene: TRBV7-8
j_gene: TRBJ1-5
d_gene: NA
CDR3aa: CASSLTSRREGDQPQHF
CDR3nt: TGTGCCAGCAGCTTAACGTCGCGCAGGGAGGGTGATCAGCCCCAGCATTTT

abundance: many
v_gene: TRBV5-6
j_gene: TRBJ1-1
d_gene: NA
CDR3aa: CASSLWERNTEAFF
CDR3nt: TGTGCCAGCAGCTTGTGGGAGAGGAACACTGAAGCTTTCTTT

abundance: many
v_gene: TRBV5-1
j_gene: TRBJ2-2
d_gene: TRBD2
CDR3aa: CASSRTSGRSTGELFF
CDR3nt: TGCGCCAGCAGCCGCACTAGCGGGAGGAGCACCGGGGAGCTGTTTTTT

abundance: many
v_gene: TRBV7-9
j_gene: TRBJ1-1
d_gene: TRBD1
CDR3aa: CASSSRTGDTEAFF
CDR3nt: TGTGCCAGCAGCTCGAGGACAGGGGACACTGAAGCTTTCTTT

abundance: many
v_gene: TRBV5-1
j_gene: TRBJ1-1
d_gene: TRBD1
CDR3aa: CASSRSTGTGNTEAFF
CDR3nt: TGCGCCAGCAGCCGAAGTACCGGGACAGGGAACACTGAAGCTTTCTTT

abundance: many
v_gene: TRBV28
j_gene: TRBJ1-1
d_gene: TRBD1
CDR3aa: CASSPGQGTALGEAFF
CDR3nt: TGTGCCAGCAGTCCTGGACAGGGGACGGCTTTAGGTGAAGCTTTCTTT

abundance: many
v_gene: TRBV20-1
j_gene: TRBJ1-2
d_gene: TRBD1
CDR3aa: CSARVGGGANGYTF
CDR3nt: TGCAGTGCTAGAGTGGGAGGGGGCGCGAATGGCTACACCTTC

abundance: few
v_gene: TRBV2
j_gene: TRBJ1-1
d_gene: NA
CDR3aa: CATRGEWNTEAFF
CDR3nt: TGTGCCACCCGGGGCGAATGGAACACTGAAGCTTTCTTT

abundance: many
v_gene: TRBV12-3/TRBV12-4
j_gene: TRBJ2-3
d_gene: NA
CDR3aa: CASSFLQLKSTDTQYF
CDR3nt: TGTGCCAGCAGTTTCTTACAGCTTAAAAGCACAGATACGCAGTATTTT

abundance: many
v_gene: TRBV7-2
j_gene: TRBJ2-2
d_gene: TRBD2
CDR3aa: CASSLVTSFGGELFF
CDR3nt: TGTGCCAGCAGCTTAGTGACTAGCTTCGGCGGGGAGCTGTTTTTT

abundance: many
v_gene: TRBV5-1
j_gene: TRBJ2-1
d_gene: NA
CDR3aa: CASSLAGDSSYNEQFF
CDR3nt: TGCGCCAGCAGCTTGGCGGGGGATAGCTCCTACAATGAGCAGTTCTTC

abundance: many
v_gene: TRBV28
j_gene: TRBJ2-4
d_gene: NA
CDR3aa: CASSPGDKAKNIQYF
CDR3nt: TGTGCCAGCAGTCCCGGGGACAAGGCCAAAAACATTCAGTACTTC

abundance: many
v_gene: TRBV9
j_gene: TRBJ2-6
d_gene: NA
CDR3aa: CASSAYSGANVLTF
CDR3nt: TGTGCCAGCAGCGCCTACTCTGGGGCCAACGTCCTGACTTTC

abundance: many
v_gene: TRBV6-6
j_gene: TRBJ1-2
d_gene: TRBD1
CDR3aa: CASSREGQNYGYTF
CDR3nt: TGTGCCAGCAGTCGGGAGGGACAGAACTATGGCTACACCTTC

abundance: many
v_gene: TRBV20-1
j_gene: TRBJ2-1
d_gene: TRBD2
CDR3aa: CSARSTSGRAGEQFF
CDR3nt: TGCAGTGCTCGCTCTACTAGCGGGAGGGCCGGTGAGCAGTTCTTC

abundance: many
v_gene: TRBV7-7
j_gene: TRBJ2-5
d_gene: TRBD2
CDR3aa: CASSREASGGSETQYF
CDR3nt: TGTGCTAGCAGCAGAGAGGCTAGCGGGGGGTCGGAGACCCAGTACTTC

abundance: many
v_gene: TRBV7-2
j_gene: TRBJ1-5
d_gene: TRBD1
CDR3aa: CASSSTGGSVGNQPQHF
CDR3nt: TGTGCCAGCAGCTCGACAGGGGGTTCGGTGGGCAATCAGCCCCAGCATTTT

abundance: many
v_gene: TRBV5-1
j_gene: TRBJ2-2
d_gene: NA
CDR3aa: CASSLFSEVTTGELFF
CDR3nt: TGCGCCAGCAGCTTGTTTTCAGAAGTGACCACCGGGGAGCTGTTTTTT

abundance: many
v_gene: TRBV6-7
j_gene: TRBJ1-2
d_gene: TRBD1
CDR3aa: CASSYSSRGLYYGYTF
CDR3nt: TGTGCCAGCAGTTACTCGAGCAGGGGGCTATACTATGGCTACACCTTC

abundance: many
v_gene: TRBV7-2
j_gene: TRBJ2-3
d_gene: TRBD2
CDR3aa: CASSSSGTIADTQYF
CDR3nt: TGTGCCAGCAGCTCGTCCGGGACTATAGCAGATACGCAGTATTTT

abundance: many
v_gene: TRBV20-1
j_gene: TRBJ2-7
d_gene: TRBD1
CDR3aa: CSAAGQGGYEQYF
CDR3nt: TGCAGTGCCGCGGGACAGGGGGGCTACGAGCAGTACTTC

abundance: many
v_gene: TRBV7-9
j_gene: TRBJ2-2
d_gene: NA
CDR3aa: CASSSPGQTSTGELFF
CDR3nt: TGTGCCAGCAGCTCCCCAGGACAGACCTCCACCGGGGAGCTGTTTTTT

abundance: NA
v_gene: TRBV9
j_gene: TRBJ2-1
d_gene: TRBD1
CDR3aa: CASSVGGTGSNEQFF
CDR3nt: TGTGCCAGCAGCGTAGGAGGGACAGGGAGCAATGAGCAGTTCTTC

abundance: many
v_gene: TRBV5-1
j_gene: TRBJ1-6
d_gene: NA
CDR3aa: CASRIRDLKDSPLHF
CDR3nt: TGCGCCAGCAGAATCCGGGACCTAAAGGATTCACCCCTCCACTTT

abundance: NA
v_gene: TRBV30
j_gene: TRBJ1-5
d_gene: NA
CDR3aa: CAWSVQGRQPQHF
CDR3nt: TGTGCCTGGAGTGTACAGGGAAGGCAGCCCCAGCATTTT

abundance: medium-sized
v_gene: TRBV10-3
j_gene: TRBJ2-1
d_gene: NA
CDR3aa: CAISPGGGQYNEQFF
CDR3nt: TGTGCCATCAGCCCTGGGGGGGGCCAATACAATGAGCAGTTCTTC

abundance: NA
v_gene: TRBV12-3/TRBV12-4
j_gene: TRBJ2-6
d_gene: NA
CDR3aa: CASSSSPAGANVLTF
CDR3nt: TGTGCCAGCAGCTCATCTCCGGCTGGGGCCAACGTCCTGACTTTC

abundance: many
v_gene: TRBV10-3
j_gene: TRBJ1-5
d_gene: NA
CDR3aa: CAISESQPHLSQPQHF
CDR3nt: TGTGCCATCAGTGAGTCTCAGCCGCACCTCTCTCAGCCCCAGCATTTT

abundance: many
v_gene: TRBV5-1
j_gene: TRBJ2-3
d_gene: TRBD2
CDR3aa: CASSFSASGRSDTQYF
CDR3nt: TGCGCCAGCAGCTTTTCAGCTAGCGGGAGGTCGGATACGCAGTATTTT